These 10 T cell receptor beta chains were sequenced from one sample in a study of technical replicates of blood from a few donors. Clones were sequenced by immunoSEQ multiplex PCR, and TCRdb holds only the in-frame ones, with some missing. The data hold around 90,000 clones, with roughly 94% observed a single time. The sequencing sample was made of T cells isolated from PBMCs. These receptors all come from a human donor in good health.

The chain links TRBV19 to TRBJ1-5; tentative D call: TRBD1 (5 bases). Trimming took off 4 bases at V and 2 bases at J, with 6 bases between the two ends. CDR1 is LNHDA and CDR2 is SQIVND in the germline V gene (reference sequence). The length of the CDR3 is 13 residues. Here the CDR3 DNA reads TGTGCCAGTAGTAGGGGGGGCAATCAGCCCCAGCATTTT. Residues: CASSRGGNQPQHF.

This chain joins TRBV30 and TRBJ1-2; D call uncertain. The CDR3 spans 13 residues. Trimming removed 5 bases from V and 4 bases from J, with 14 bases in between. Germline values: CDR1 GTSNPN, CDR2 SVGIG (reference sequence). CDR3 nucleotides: TGTGCCTGGCAGTCGTTTTCCCTCTATGGCTACACCTTC. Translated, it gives CAWQSFSLYGYTF.

Here the CDR3 DNA reads TGTGCCAGCAAGACTCCCCTGGGACTGAGCTCCTACGAGCAGTACTTC. This codes for CASKTPLGLSSYEQYF. The chain employs TRBV28 and TRBJ2-7; D is possibly TRBD2 (6 bases). This CDR3 is 16 amino acids long. Germline V lookup: CDR1 MDHEN, CDR2 SYDVKM. The V gene lost 7 bases and the J gene lost 0 bases, with 19 bases spanning the gap.

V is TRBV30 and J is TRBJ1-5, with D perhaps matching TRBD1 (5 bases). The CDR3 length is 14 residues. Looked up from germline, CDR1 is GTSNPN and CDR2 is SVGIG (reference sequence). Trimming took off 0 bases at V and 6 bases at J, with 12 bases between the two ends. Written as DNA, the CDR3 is TGTGCCTGGAGTGTATTGGACAAGGGTCAGCCCCAGCATTTT. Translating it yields CAWSVLDKGQPQHF.

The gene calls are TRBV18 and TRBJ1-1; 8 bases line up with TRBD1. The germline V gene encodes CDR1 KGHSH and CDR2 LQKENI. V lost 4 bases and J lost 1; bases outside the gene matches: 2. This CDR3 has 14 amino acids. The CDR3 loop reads CASSQGTGNTEAFF. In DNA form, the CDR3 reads TGTGCCAGCTCACAAGGGACAGGGAACACTGAAGCTTTCTTT.

The CDR3 DNA sequence: TGTGCCCCTGGGACAGGGGAAGGCTACACCTTC. It encodes CAPGTGEGYTF. This chain joins TRBV2 and TRBJ1-2; TRBD1 matches at 10 bases. Germline V gene lookup returns CDR1 SNHLY and CDR2 FYNNEI. This CDR3 has 11 residues. The ends lost 11 bases at V and 8 bases at J; junction bases unmatched: 5.

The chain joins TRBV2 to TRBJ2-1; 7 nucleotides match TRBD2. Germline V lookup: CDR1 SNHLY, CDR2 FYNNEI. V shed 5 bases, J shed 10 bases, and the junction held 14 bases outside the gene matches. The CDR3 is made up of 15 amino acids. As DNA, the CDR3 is TGTGCCAGCAGTAGGACTAGTGGGTCATTAGTAGAGCAGTTCTTC. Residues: CASSRTSGSLVEQFF.

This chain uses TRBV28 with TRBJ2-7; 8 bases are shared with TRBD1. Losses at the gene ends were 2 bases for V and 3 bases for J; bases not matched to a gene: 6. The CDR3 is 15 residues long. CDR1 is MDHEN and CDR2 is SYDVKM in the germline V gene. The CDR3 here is CASSLGRQGIYEQYF. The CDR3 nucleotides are TGTGCCAGCAGTTTAGGGCGACAGGGGATCTACGAGCAGTACTTC.

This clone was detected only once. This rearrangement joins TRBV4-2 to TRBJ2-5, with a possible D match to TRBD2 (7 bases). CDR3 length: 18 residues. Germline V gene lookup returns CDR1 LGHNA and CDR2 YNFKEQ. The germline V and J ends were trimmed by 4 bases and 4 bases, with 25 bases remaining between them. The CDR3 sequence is CASSLEGVAGALLETQYF. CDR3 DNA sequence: TGTGCCAGCAGCCTGGAGGGGGTAGCGGGCGCGTTATTAGAGACCCAGTACTTC.

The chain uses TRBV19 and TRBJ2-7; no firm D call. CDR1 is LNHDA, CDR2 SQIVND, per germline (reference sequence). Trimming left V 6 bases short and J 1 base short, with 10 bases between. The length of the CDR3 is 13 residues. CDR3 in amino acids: CASSPTSSYEQYF. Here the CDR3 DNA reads TGTGCCAGTAGCCCTACCTCATCCTACGAGCAGTACTTC. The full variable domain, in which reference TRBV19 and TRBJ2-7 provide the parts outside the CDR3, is DGGITQSPKYLFRKEGQNVTLSCEQNLNHDAMYWYRQDPGQGLRLIYYSQIVNDFQKGDIAEGYSVSREKKESFPLTVTSAQKNPTAFYLCASSPTSSYEQYFGPGTRLTVT.